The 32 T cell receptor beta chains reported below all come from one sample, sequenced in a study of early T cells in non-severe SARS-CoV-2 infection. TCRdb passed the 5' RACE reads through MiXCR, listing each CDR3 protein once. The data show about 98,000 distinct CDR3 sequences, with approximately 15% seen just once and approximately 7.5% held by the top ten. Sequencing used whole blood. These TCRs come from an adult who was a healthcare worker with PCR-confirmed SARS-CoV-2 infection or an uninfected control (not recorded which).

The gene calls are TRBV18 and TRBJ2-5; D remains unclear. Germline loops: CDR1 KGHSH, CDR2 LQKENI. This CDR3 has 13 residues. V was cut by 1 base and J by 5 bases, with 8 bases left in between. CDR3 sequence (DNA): TGTGCCAGCTCACCACGAGCCATGGAGACCCAGTACTTC. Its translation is CASSPRAMETQYF.

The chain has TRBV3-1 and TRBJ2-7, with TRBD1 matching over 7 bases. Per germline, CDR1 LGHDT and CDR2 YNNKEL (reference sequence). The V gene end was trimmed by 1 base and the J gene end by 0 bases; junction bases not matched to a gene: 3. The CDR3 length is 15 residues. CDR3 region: CASSQVQGYSYEQYF. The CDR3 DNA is TGTGCCAGCAGCCAAGTACAGGGGTACTCCTACGAGCAGTACTTC.

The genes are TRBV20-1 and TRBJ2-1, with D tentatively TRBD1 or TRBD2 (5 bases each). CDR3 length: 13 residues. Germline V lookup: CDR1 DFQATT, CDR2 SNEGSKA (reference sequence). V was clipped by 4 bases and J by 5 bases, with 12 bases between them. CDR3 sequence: CSAMFRGHNEQFF. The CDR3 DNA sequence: TGCAGTGCTATGTTCCGGGGCCACAATGAGCAGTTCTTC.

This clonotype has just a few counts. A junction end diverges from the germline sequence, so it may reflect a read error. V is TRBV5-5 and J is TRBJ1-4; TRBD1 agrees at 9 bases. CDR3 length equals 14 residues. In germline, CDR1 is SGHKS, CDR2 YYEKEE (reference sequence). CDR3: CASSLDRGTEKLFF. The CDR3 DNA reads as TGTGCCAGCAGTTTGGACAGGGGAACAGAAAAACTGTTTTTT.

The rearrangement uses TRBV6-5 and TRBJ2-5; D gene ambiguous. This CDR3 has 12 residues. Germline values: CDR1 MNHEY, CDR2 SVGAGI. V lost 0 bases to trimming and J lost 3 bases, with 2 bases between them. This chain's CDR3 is CASSYSKETQYF. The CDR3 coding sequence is TGTGCCAGCAGTTACTCCAAAGAGACCCAGTACTTC.

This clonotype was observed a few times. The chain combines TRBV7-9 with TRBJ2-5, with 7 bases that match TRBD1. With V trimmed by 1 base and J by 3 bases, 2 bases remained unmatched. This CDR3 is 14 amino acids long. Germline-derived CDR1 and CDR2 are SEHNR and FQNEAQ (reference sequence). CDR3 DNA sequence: TGTGCCAGCAGCTTAGTAGGGGGCGAAGAGACCCAGTACTTC. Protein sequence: CASSLVGGEETQYF.

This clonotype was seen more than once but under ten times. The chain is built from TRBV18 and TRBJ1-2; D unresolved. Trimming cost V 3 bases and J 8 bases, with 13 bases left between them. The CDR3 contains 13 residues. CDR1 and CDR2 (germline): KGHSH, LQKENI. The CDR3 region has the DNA TGTGCCAGCTCACCGGAAGGGCGCCGGGGCTACACCTTC. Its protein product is CASSPEGRRGYTF.

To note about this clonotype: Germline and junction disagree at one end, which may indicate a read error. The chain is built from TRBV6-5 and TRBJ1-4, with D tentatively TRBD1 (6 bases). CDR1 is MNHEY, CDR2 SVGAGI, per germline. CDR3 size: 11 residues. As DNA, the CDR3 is TGTGCCAGCATCAAGGGGGAAAAAGTGTTTTTT. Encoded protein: CASIKGEKVFF.

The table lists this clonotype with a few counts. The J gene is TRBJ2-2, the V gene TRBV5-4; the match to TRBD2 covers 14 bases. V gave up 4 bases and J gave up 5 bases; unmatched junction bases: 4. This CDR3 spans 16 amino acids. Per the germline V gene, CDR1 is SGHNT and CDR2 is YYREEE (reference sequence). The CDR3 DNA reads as TGTGCCAGCAGCGGGCGGACTAGCGGGAGGACCGGGGAGCTGTTTTTT. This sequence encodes CASSGRTSGRTGELFF.

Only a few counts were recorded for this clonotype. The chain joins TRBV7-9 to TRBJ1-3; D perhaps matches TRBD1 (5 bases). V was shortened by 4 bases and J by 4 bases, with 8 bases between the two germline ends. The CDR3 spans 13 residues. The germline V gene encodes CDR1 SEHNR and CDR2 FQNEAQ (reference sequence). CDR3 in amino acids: CASSSGSGNTIYF. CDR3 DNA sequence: TGTGCCAGCAGCTCAGGGTCCGGAAACACCATATATTTT.

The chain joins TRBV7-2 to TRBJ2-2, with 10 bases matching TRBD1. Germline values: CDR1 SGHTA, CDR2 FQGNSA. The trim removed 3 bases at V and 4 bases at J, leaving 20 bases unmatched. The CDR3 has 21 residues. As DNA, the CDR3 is TGTGCCAGCAGCTTTGCAGCTTTTGGGAGACAGGGGGCGCCTTTCACCGGGGAGCTGTTTTTT. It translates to CASSFAAFGRQGAPFTGELFF.

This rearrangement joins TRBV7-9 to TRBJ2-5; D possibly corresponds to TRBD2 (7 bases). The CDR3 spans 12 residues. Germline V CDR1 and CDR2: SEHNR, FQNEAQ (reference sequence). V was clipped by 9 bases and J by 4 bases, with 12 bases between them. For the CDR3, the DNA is TGTGCCAGTCGGGGGGCAGGAGAGACCCAGTACTTC. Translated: CASRGAGETQYF.

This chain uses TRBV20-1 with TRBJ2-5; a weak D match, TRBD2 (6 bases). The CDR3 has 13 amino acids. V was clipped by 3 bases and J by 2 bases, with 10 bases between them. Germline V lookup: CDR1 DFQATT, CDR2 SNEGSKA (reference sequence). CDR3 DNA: TGCAGTGCTAGTGGCGGGATACAAGAGACCCAGTACTTC. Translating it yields CSASGGIQETQYF.

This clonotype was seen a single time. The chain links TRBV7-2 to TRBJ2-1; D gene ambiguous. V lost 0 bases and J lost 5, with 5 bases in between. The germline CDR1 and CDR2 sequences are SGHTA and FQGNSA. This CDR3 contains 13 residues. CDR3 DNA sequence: TGTGCCAGCAGCTTAGCACCCAACAATGAGCAGTTCTTC. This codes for CASSLAPNNEQFF. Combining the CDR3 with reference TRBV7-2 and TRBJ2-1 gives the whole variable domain GAGVSQSPSNKVTEKGKDVELRCDPISGHTALYWYRQSLGQGLEFLIYFQGNSAPDKSGLPSDRFSAERTGGSVSTLTIQRTQQEDSAVYLCASSLAPNNEQFFGPGTRLTVL.

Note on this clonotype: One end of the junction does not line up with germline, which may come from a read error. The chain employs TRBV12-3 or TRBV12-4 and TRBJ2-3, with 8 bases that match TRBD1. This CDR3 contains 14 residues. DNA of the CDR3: TGTACCAGCAGTCTCCAGGGGGCGGAAGATACGCAGTATTTT. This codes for CTSSLQGAEDTQYF.

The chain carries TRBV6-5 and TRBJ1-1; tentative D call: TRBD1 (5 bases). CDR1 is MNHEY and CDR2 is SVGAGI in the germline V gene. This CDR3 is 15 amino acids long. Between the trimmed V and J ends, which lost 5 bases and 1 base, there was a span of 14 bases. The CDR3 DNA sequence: TGTGCCAGCAGTACCTATCCTCAGGGGAACACTGAAGCTTTCTTT. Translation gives CASSTYPQGNTEAFF.

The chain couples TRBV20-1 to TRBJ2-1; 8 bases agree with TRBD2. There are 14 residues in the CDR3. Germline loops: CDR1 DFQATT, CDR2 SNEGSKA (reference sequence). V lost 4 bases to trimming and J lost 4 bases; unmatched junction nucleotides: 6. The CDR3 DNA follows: TGCAGTGCTATTAGCGGGAACCCGTACAATGAGCAGTTCTTC. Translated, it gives CSAISGNPYNEQFF.

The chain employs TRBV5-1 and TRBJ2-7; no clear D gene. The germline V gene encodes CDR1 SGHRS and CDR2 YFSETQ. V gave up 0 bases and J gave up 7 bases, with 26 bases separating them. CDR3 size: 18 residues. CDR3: CASSLGGSTGPLQEEQYF. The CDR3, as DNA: TGCGCCAGCAGCTTGGGGGGATCTACCGGCCCCCTTCAGGAGGAGCAGTACTTC.

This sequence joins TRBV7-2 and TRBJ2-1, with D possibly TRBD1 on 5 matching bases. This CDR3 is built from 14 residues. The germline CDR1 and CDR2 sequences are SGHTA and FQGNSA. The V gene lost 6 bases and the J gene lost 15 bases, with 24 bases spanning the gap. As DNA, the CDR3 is TGTGCCAGCAGTCCCACAAGGGGCGGCCCGGCGGCGTTCTTC. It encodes CASSPTRGGPAAFF.

CDR3 protein: CASNGQGNGNTEAFF. The CDR3 nucleotides are TGTGCCAGCAACGGACAGGGCAATGGGAACACTGAAGCTTTCTTT. This sequence joins TRBV12-3 or TRBV12-4 and TRBJ1-1; TRBD1 aligns across 8 bases. The CDR3 covers 15 residues. Trimming removed 7 bases from V and 1 base from J; junction bases left unmatched: 8.

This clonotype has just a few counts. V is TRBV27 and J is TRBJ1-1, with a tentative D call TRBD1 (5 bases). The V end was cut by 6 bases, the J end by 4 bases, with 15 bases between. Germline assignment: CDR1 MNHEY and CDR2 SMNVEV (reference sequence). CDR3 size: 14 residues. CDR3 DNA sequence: TGTGCCAGCAGGCCCCAGGGACCAGGCACTGAAGCTTTCTTT. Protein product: CASRPQGPGTEAFF.

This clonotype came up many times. The CDR3 sequence: CASSIGKRYGYTF. CDR3 in DNA: TGTGCCAGTAGTATAGGAAAGCGGTATGGCTACACCTTC. The chain recombines TRBV19 with TRBJ1-2; D unclear. CDR1 is LNHDA and CDR2 is SQIVND in the germline V gene (reference sequence). The CDR3 covers 13 residues. The V gene lost 1 base and the J gene lost 5 bases, with 8 bases spanning the gap.

CDR3 residues: CASSPPWWTGAFF. CDR3 DNA sequence: TGTGCCAGCAGTCCACCATGGTGGACCGGGGCTTTCTTT. V and J are TRBV12-3 or TRBV12-4 and TRBJ1-1; no clear D. This CDR3 has 13 amino acids. Trimming pared 5 bases from V and 11 bases from J, leaving 18 bases between.

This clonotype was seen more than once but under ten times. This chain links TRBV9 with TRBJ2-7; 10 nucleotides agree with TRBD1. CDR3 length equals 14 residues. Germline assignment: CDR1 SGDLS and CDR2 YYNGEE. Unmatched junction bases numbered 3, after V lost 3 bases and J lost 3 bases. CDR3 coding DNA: TGTGCCAGCAGCGGTGGGGACAGGGGCTACGAGCAGTACTTC. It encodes CASSGGDRGYEQYF.

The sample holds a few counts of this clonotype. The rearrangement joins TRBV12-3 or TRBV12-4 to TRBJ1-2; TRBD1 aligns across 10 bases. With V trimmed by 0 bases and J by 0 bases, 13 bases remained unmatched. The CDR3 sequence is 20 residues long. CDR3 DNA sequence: TGTGCCAGCAGTTTAGCGGGGACAGGGGCCTGGCGGGCACCTAACTATGGCTACACCTTC. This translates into CASSLAGTGAWRAPNYGYTF.

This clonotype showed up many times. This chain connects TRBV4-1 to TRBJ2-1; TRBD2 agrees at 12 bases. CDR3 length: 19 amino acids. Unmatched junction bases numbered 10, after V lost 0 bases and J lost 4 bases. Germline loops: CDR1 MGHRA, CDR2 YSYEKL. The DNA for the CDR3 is TGCGCCAGCAGCCAAGATTCCGCCCCCGGGACTAGCGGGTACAATGAGCAGTTCTTC. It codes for CASSQDSAPGTSGYNEQFF.

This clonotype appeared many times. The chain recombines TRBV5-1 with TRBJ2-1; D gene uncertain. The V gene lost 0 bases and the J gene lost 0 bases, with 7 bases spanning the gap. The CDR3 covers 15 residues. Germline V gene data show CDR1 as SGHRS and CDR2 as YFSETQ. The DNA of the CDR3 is TGCGCCAGCAGCTTGGACGCGAGCTCCTACAATGAGCAGTTCTTC. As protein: CASSLDASSYNEQFF.

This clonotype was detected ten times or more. The CDR3 region has the DNA TGCGCCAGCCGGGGCCCTAGCTCCTACGAGCAGTACTTC. Its translation: CASRGPSSYEQYF. V is TRBV4-1 and J is TRBJ2-7; D is possibly TRBD1 or TRBD2 (5 bases each). The V end lost 8 bases, the J end lost 0 bases, and 11 bases lay between the germline ends. The CDR3 is made up of 13 amino acids. The germline gives CDR1 MGHRA, CDR2 YSYEKL.

CDR3 loop: CASSLGGSPGELFF. The CDR3 DNA follows: TGTGCCAGCAGCTTAGGGGGGTCCCCCGGGGAGCTGTTTTTT. The V and J genes are TRBV7-8 and TRBJ2-2; the D gene could be TRBD1 or TRBD2 (5 bases each). Per germline, CDR1 SGHVS and CDR2 FQNEAQ. This CDR3 is 14 amino acids long. V was shortened by 1 base and J by 6 bases, with 9 bases between the two germline ends.

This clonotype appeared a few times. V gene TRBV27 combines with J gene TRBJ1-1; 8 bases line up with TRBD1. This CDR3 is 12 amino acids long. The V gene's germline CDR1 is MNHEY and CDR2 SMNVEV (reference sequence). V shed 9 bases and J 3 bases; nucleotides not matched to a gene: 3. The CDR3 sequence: CASKTGDTEAFF. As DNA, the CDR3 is TGTGCCAGTAAGACAGGGGACACTGAAGCTTTCTTT.

CDR3 amino acids: CASSPSSGGAETQYF. In DNA form, the CDR3 reads TGTGCCAGCAGTCCCTCTAGCGGGGGGGCGGAGACCCAGTACTTC. The chain joins TRBV27 to TRBJ2-5; TRBD2 matches at 12 bases. Germline V lookup: CDR1 MNHEY, CDR2 SMNVEV (reference sequence). J lost 5 bases, V lost 5 bases, and 6 bases had no gene match. This CDR3 is 15 amino acids long.

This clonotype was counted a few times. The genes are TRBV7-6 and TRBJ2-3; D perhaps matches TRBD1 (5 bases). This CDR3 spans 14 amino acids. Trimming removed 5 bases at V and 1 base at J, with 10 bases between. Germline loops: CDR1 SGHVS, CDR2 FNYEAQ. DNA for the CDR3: TGTGCCAGCAGCATCCTAGGGGGCACAGATACGCAGTATTTT. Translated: CASSILGGTDTQYF.